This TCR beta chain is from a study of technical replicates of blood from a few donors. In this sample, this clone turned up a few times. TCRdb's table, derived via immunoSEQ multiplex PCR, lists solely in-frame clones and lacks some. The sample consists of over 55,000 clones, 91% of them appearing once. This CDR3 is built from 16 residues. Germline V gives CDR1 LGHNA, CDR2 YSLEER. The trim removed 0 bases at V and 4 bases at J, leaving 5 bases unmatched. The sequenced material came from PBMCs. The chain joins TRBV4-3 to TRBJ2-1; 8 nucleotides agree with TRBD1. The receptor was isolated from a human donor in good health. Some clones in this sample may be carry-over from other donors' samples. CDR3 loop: CASSQDGQGAYNEQFF. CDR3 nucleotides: TGCGCCAGCAGCCAAGACGGGCAGGGGGCATACAATGAGCAGTTCTTC.